A single sample gave rise to the 27 T cell receptor beta chains below, sequenced in a study of early T cells in non-severe SARS-CoV-2 infection. TCRdb used MiXCR to reprocess the 5' RACE reads, holding one entry per CDR3 protein. The sample has approximately 71,000 distinct CDR3 sequences; roughly an eighth are singletons. The sequencing input was whole blood. Receptors originate from an adult who was a healthcare worker with PCR-confirmed SARS-CoV-2 infection or an uninfected control (not recorded which).

The chain joins TRBV6-6 to TRBJ2-3; TRBD2 agrees at 8 bases. The CDR3 is made up of 17 amino acids. Losses at the gene ends were 0 bases for V and 3 bases for J; bases not matched to a gene: 8. Germline CDR1 and CDR2: MNHNY and SVGAGI (reference sequence). CDR3 sequence reads: CASSYSQREWVTDTQYF. The CDR3 coding sequence is TGTGCCAGCAGTTACTCGCAGCGGGAGTGGGTGACAGATACGCAGTATTTT.

This clonotype has at least ten counts. The rearrangement uses TRBV29-1 and TRBJ1-1; D is ambiguous. Germline V lookup: CDR1 SQVTM, CDR2 ANQGSEA. V dropped 0 bases and J dropped 2 bases, with 13 bases sitting between them. The CDR3 runs 15 residues. The CDR3 protein is CSVEDGQAINTEAFF. The CDR3 bases are TGCAGCGTTGAAGATGGGCAGGCGATAAACACTGAAGCTTTCTTT.

V usage is TRBV6-6 and J usage is TRBJ2-5; TRBD1 matches 8 bases. The CDR3 length is 14 residues. Germline V lookup: CDR1 MNHNY, CDR2 SVGAGI (reference sequence). V shed 6 bases, J shed 4 bases, and the junction held 7 bases outside the gene matches. CDR3: CASSQGAVGETQYF. As DNA, the CDR3 is TGTGCCAGCAGCCAGGGGGCGGTGGGAGAGACCCAGTACTTC.

This clonotype showed up just a few times. The chain couples TRBV3-1 to TRBJ2-3; D is unclear. The germline V and J ends were trimmed by 8 bases and 1 base, with 10 bases remaining between them. Looked up from germline, CDR1 is LGHDT and CDR2 is YNNKEL (reference sequence). The CDR3 spans 13 residues. Written as DNA, the CDR3 is TGTGCCAGCCTTTCCAGCGGCACAGATACGCAGTATTTT. Amino acids: CASLSSGTDTQYF.

J is TRBJ1-5 and V is TRBV12-3 or TRBV12-4; D is uncertain. The CDR3 loop spans 13 amino acids. The V gene lost 0 bases and the J gene lost 6 bases, with 6 bases spanning the gap. This CDR3 reads CASSLARSQPQHF. The CDR3, as DNA: TGTGCCAGCAGTTTAGCGAGATCTCAGCCCCAGCATTTT.

This clonotype was detected many times. The V call is TRBV12-5, the J call TRBJ1-5; D unresolved. This CDR3 is built from 14 residues. Germline V gene data show CDR1 as LGHNT and CDR2 as FRNRAP. V was shortened by 6 bases and J by 1 base, with 10 bases between the two germline ends. The CDR3 nucleotides read TGTGCTAGTGGCCCTCCCAGGAGCAATCAGCCCCAGCATTTT. This sequence encodes CASGPPRSNQPQHF.

In this sample, this clonotype turned up many times. The CDR3 DNA is TGCGCCAGCAGCCAACGGACAGGCTTTAATTCACCCCTCCACTTT. Translated, it gives CASSQRTGFNSPLHF. The chain carries TRBV4-1 and TRBJ1-6, with 7 bases identical to TRBD1. The CDR3 runs to 15 residues. Trimming removed 2 bases from V and 6 bases from J; junction bases left unmatched: 4. Germline CDR1 reads MGHRA; CDR2 reads YSYEKL.

This clonotype was detected many times. This chain uses TRBV5-4 with TRBJ1-4; TRBD1 might be the D (5 bases). V dropped 3 bases and J dropped 8 bases, with 14 bases sitting between them. The CDR3 covers 14 residues. Germline loops: CDR1 SGHNT, CDR2 YYREEE (reference sequence). Here the CDR3 DNA reads TGTGCCAGCAGCTGGGCCGGTGGGGACGAAAAACTGTTTTTT. It specifies CASSWAGGDEKLFF. The full variable domain, rest sourced from reference TRBV5-4 and TRBJ1-4, is ETGVTQSPTHLIKTRGQQVTLRCSSQSGHNTVSWYQQALGQGPQFIFQYYREEENGRGNFPPRFSGLQFPNYSSELNVNALELDDSALYLCASSWAGGDEKLFFGSGTQLSVL.

In this sample, this clonotype turned up many times. V usage is TRBV6-6 and J usage is TRBJ2-1; TRBD2 aligns across 8 bases. J gave up 5 bases and V 5 bases, and 11 bases lay outside the gene matches. The V gene's germline CDR1 is MNHNY and CDR2 SVGAGI (reference sequence). The CDR3 is 16 residues long. As DNA, the CDR3 is TGTGCCAGCAGTCCCTATAGCGGGGAGGACAACAATGAGCAGTTCTTC. Protein product: CASSPYSGEDNNEQFF.

The rearrangement links TRBV7-9 to TRBJ1-5; D gene ambiguous. Trimming cost V 1 base and J 7 bases, with 11 bases left between them. CDR1 and CDR2 (germline): SEHNR, FQNEAQ (reference sequence). The CDR3 consists of 14 residues. The CDR3 DNA reads as TGTGCCAGCAGCTTAGGGAACCCGGGGCAGCCCCAGCATTTT. It specifies CASSLGNPGQPQHF.

This chain uses TRBV18 with TRBJ2-7; no reliable D call. The CDR3 length is 16 residues. Trimming pared 0 bases from V and 0 bases from J, leaving 12 bases between. Germline CDR1 and CDR2: KGHSH and LQKENI. Written as DNA, the CDR3 is TGTGCCAGCTCACCACCCTTTCTATCAAGCTCCTACGAGCAGTACTTC. As protein: CASSPPFLSSSYEQYF.

A word on this clonotype: A much larger clonotype is one base distant, so this may be a read error. The chain uses TRBV5-1 and TRBJ2-3, with TRBD1 identical over 7 bases. Germline CDR1 SGHRS, CDR2 YFSETQ. There are 18 residues in the CDR3. The CDR3 region has the DNA TGCGCCAGCAGCCGCCGGACAGGATCCTCGGTGGGCACAGATACGCAGTGTTTT. Translation gives CASSRRTGSSVGTDTQCF.

This clonotype was picked up many times. V is TRBV2 and J is TRBJ2-7; possible D gene TRBD2, 5 bases. This CDR3 spans 14 amino acids. The germline CDR1 and CDR2 sequences are SNHLY and FYNNEI. Trimming left V 8 bases short and J 3 bases short, with 17 bases between. The CDR3, as DNA: TGTGCCAGCGAAAACGGGCAAAGCGGCTACGAGCAGTACTTC. Amino acid sequence: CASENGQSGYEQYF.

This clonotype was seen just once. The chain links TRBV3-1 to TRBJ2-4; the match to TRBD2 covers 11 bases. J gave up 0 bases and V 5 bases, and 15 bases lay outside the gene matches. CDR3 length: 20 amino acids. Germline CDR1 reads LGHDT; CDR2 reads YNNKEL (reference sequence). CDR3 residues: CASSSTIGGTSGLAKNIQYF. DNA for the CDR3: TGTGCCAGCAGCTCGACTATAGGCGGGACTAGCGGACTAGCCAAAAACATTCAGTACTTC.

This clonotype was seen a single time. This may come from a read error, since a much larger clone is one base off. V gene TRBV29-1 combines with J gene TRBJ1-4; TRBD1 agrees at 7 bases. V was clipped by 8 bases and J by 7 bases; unmatched bases: 13. The CDR3 is 14 residues long. Germline CDR1 is SQVTM and CDR2 is ANQGSEA. CDR3 sequence reads: CSLRLFGQVEKLFF. The CDR3 DNA follows: TGCAGCCTTCGACTCTTCGGACAGGTTGAAAAACTGTTTTTT.

This clonotype has ten or more counts. This chain links TRBV5-1 with TRBJ2-1, with D possibly called TRBD1 or TRBD2 (5 bases each). Germline V gives CDR1 SGHRS, CDR2 YFSETQ. This CDR3 has 13 residues. V lost 4 bases, J lost 7 bases, and 12 bases lay in between. Here the CDR3 DNA reads TGCGCCAGCAGCCTAGGGACCTTTAATGAGCAGTTCTTC. Translated, it gives CASSLGTFNEQFF.

In regard to this clonotype: At one of its ends the junction is not consistent with the germline gene, which may arise from a read error. The rearrangement joins TRBV6-5 to TRBJ1-1, with D hard to call. The CDR3 has 13 residues. Germline V gives CDR1 MNHEY, CDR2 SVGAGI. The DNA of the CDR3 is TGTGCCAGCAGTTACACTCCGGGCCCTGAGGCTTTCTTT. It is translated as CASSYTPGPEAFF.

The chain recombines TRBV12-3 or TRBV12-4 with TRBJ1-2; D ambiguous. The CDR3 consists of 11 residues. Trimming stripped 11 bases from V and 8 bases from J, with 15 bases between. The CDR3 DNA follows: TGTGCCTCCTCCGGGGAGGGCGGCTACACCTTC. Translation gives CASSGEGGYTF.

The table lists this clonotype with many counts. The gene calls are TRBV27 and TRBJ1-2, with D unclear. CDR1 MNHEY and CDR2 SMNVEV come from the germline V gene (reference sequence). This CDR3 region has 14 residues. Trimming took 0 bases from V and 0 from J, leaving 5 bases between them. The CDR3 coding sequence is TGTGCCAGCAGTTTATCGAGCCCTAACTATGGCTACACCTTC. Encoded protein: CASSLSSPNYGYTF.

The chain has TRBV4-2 and TRBJ1-1; D is ambiguous. CDR1 and CDR2 from the germline V gene are LGHNA and YNFKEQ. With 1 base removed from V and 0 bases from J, the gap between germline ends came to 15 bases. The CDR3 runs 17 residues. The DNA for the CDR3 is TGTGCCAGCAGCCAAGGGGTGGGAGGGATCGTGAACACTGAAGCTTTCTTT. The encoded protein is CASSQGVGGIVNTEAFF.

This clonotype was recorded a few times. This chain joins TRBV6-5 and TRBJ1-2; TRBD1 matches 9 bases. The CDR3 is 13 residues long. Trimming at V came to 2 bases and at J to 8 bases, leaving 3 bases not matched to a gene. Germline-derived CDR1 and CDR2 are MNHEY and SVGAGI. CDR3 region: CASSYTGGGGYTF. The CDR3 region has the DNA TGTGCCAGCAGTTACACAGGGGGCGGAGGCTACACCTTC.

This clonotype was picked up many times. One junction end disagrees with the germline gene, perhaps due to a read error. The rearrangement joins TRBV7-7 to TRBJ2-5, with a weak D call TRBD1 (5 bases). Germline V gives CDR1 SSHAT, CDR2 FNYEAQ (reference sequence). The CDR3 has 15 residues. The CDR3 is CASSSDRTTQETQYF. The CDR3 DNA reads TGTGCTAGCAGCTCTGACAGAACCACCCAAGAGACCCAGTACTTC. The whole variable domain, filled in from reference TRBV7-7 and TRBJ2-5, reads GAGVSQSPRYKVTKRGQDVTLRCDPISSHATLYWYQQALGQGPEFLTYFNYEAQPDKSGLPSDRFSAERPEGSISTLTIQRTEQRDSAMYRCASSSDRTTQETQYFGPGTRLLVL.

Note on this clonotype: A read error may produce the germline difference seen at one junction end. This rearrangement joins TRBV28 to TRBJ2-1; the D gene is possibly TRBD2 (6 bases). Germline CDR1 MDHEN, CDR2 SYDVKM. The CDR3 contains 14 residues. The CDR3 DNA follows: TGTGTCAGCAGTAGGAGGGACTCCTACAATGAGCAGTTCTTC. It translates to CVSSRRDSYNEQFF.

Ten or more counts support this clonotype. The chain uses TRBV10-1 and TRBJ2-1, with TRBD2 identical over 11 bases. This CDR3 is built from 19 residues. V was clipped by 3 bases and J by 0 bases; unmatched bases: 10. Per germline, CDR1 WNHNN and CDR2 SYGVQD (reference sequence). CDR3 in amino acids: CASSEGPSGRLLSYNEQFF. CDR3 bases: TGCGCCAGCAGTGAAGGGCCTAGCGGGAGGCTGCTCTCCTACAATGAGCAGTTCTTC.

This clonotype was found many times. This chain joins TRBV6-1 and TRBJ1-1; 9 nucleotides align to TRBD1. The CDR3 length is 13 residues. Trimming cost V 4 bases and J 13 bases; bases outside gene matches: 10. Germline V gene sequence: CDR1 MNHNS, CDR2 SASEGT. The chain's CDR3 is CASSADRGGRVFF. The CDR3 nucleotides are TGTGCCAGCAGTGCTGACAGGGGGGGTAGGGTTTTCTTT.

This clonotype showed up many times. V gene TRBV18 combines with J gene TRBJ1-1; D call uncertain. The CDR3 consists of 15 residues. Germline CDR1 reads KGHSH; CDR2 reads LQKENI. V was shortened by 0 bases and J by 0 bases, with 8 bases between the two germline ends. In DNA, the CDR3 is TGTGCCAGCTCACCACCCTACAGCATGAACACTGAAGCTTTCTTT. Its protein is CASSPPYSMNTEAFF.

The chain combines TRBV11-3 with TRBJ2-1; 12 nucleotides line up with TRBD2. In germline, CDR1 is SGHNT, CDR2 YENEEA. The V segment lost 0 bases and the J segment 7 bases; nucleotides outside the gene matches: 4. The CDR3 length is 16 residues. The CDR3 spells CASSLDYGLAGNEQFF. The CDR3 DNA reads as TGTGCCAGCAGCTTAGATTACGGACTAGCGGGAAATGAGCAGTTCTTC. The whole variable domain, filled in from reference TRBV11-3 and TRBJ2-1, reads EAGVVQSPRYKIIEKKQPVAFWCNPISGHNTLYWYLQNLGQGPELLIRYENEEAVDDSQLPKDRFSAERLKGVDSTLKIQPAELGDSAVYLCASSLDYGLAGNEQFFGPGTRLTVL.